One and the same sample provided the 29 T cell receptor beta chains below, sequenced in a study of T cell responses to AZD1222 COVID-19 vaccine. Assay: immunoSEQ multiplex PCR; the TCRdb copy retains only in-frame clones and omits some. The sample shows tens of thousands of clones, approximately 85% of them seen only once. Here the sequenced sample was peripheral blood, taken 28 days after the second AZD1222 dose. Receptors originate from an adult who received the AZD1222 COVID-19 vaccine.

This chain connects TRBV7-8 to TRBJ2-2, with TRBD2 as a possible D gene (5 bases). The CDR3 is 16 amino acids. V was pared by 2 bases and J by 1 base, with 11 bases between. Germline-derived CDR1 and CDR2 are SGHVS and FQNEAQ. The DNA for the CDR3 is TGTGCCAGCAGCTTACCTCGGGCGGGGAACACCGGGGAGCTGTTTTTT. Amino acids: CASSLPRAGNTGELFF.

This clone was seen once. The V gene is TRBV18, the J gene TRBJ1-6; possible D gene TRBD1, 5 bases. Trimming took 2 bases from V and 10 from J, leaving 12 bases between them. Germline CDR1 reads KGHSH; CDR2 reads LQKENI. This CDR3 contains 14 residues. This CDR3 reads CASSPDEGRSPLHF. For the CDR3, the DNA is TGTGCCAGCTCACCAGACGAGGGGCGCTCACCCCTCCACTTT.

The CDR3 reads CASRLSEVNTEAFF. CDR3 DNA sequence: TGCGCCAGCAGGCTGTCAGAGGTGAACACTGAAGCTTTCTTT. V is TRBV5-1 and J is TRBJ1-1; D not certain. This CDR3 comprises 14 residues. Per germline, CDR1 SGHRS and CDR2 YFSETQ. Between the trimmed V and J ends, which lost 5 bases and 0 bases, there was a span of 11 bases.

The DNA for the CDR3 is TGCGCCAGCAGCTTGGGGGGGCAGGGTCCAGAGACCCAGTACTTC. It yields the protein CASSLGGQGPETQYF. This chain joins TRBV5-1 and TRBJ2-5; possible D gene TRBD1, 6 bases. The CDR3 consists of 15 residues. The V gene lost 0 bases and the J gene lost 4 bases, with 13 bases spanning the gap. CDR1 is SGHRS, CDR2 YFSETQ, per germline.

This clone has just a few counts. The V gene is TRBV24-1, the J gene TRBJ2-7; D perhaps matches TRBD1 (6 bases). CDR3 size: 12 residues. From germline, CDR1 is KGHDR and CDR2 SFDVKD. V lost 12 bases and J lost 1, with 12 bases in between. CDR3 sequence reads: CALRQASYEQYV. The CDR3 DNA is TGTGCCTTGCGACAGGCGTCCTACGAGCAGTACGTC.

The V and J genes are TRBV5-1 and TRBJ2-5; the D gene is possibly TRBD2 (6 bases). The CDR3 is 15 amino acids. Trimming removed 4 bases at V and 1 base at J, with 14 bases between. From germline, CDR1 is SGHRS and CDR2 YFSETQ. For the CDR3, the DNA is TGCGCCAGCAGCGGCGGGGCAGGCTTCCAAGAGACCCAGTACTTC. Its protein product is CASSGGAGFQETQYF.

The chain employs TRBV12-3 or TRBV12-4 and TRBJ2-7; perhaps TRBD1 as D (5 bases). V was shortened by 4 bases and J by 5 bases, with 12 bases between the two germline ends. This CDR3 has 13 residues. Here the CDR3 reads CASSSPAGHEQYF. CDR3 bases: TGTGCCAGCAGTTCCCCCGCAGGGCACGAGCAGTACTTC.

The chain recombines TRBV5-1 with TRBJ1-1, with TRBD1 matching over 10 bases. The CDR3 extends over 14 amino acids. Germline assignment: CDR1 SGHRS and CDR2 YFSETQ. V lost 4 bases, J lost 10 bases, and 10 bases stayed unmatched. Written as DNA, the CDR3 is TGCGCCAGCAGCCGGGGGACAGGGGTGGACGGAGCTTTCTTT. Protein sequence: CASSRGTGVDGAFF.

J is TRBJ1-2 and V is TRBV2; 7 bases are a match to TRBD1. The CDR3 totals 18 residues. Germline assignment: CDR1 SNHLY and CDR2 FYNNEI. The trim removed 6 bases at V and 5 bases at J, leaving 21 bases unmatched. CDR3: CASRILKSYPGTAYGYTF. In DNA, the CDR3 is TGTGCCAGCAGGATTTTGAAGAGCTACCCCGGGACAGCTTATGGCTACACCTTC.

The chain carries TRBV18 and TRBJ2-3, with TRBD2 matching 8 bases. This CDR3 has 16 residues. Unmatched junction bases numbered 10, after V lost 2 bases and J lost 6 bases. CDR1 and CDR2 from the germline V gene are KGHSH and LQKENI. The CDR3 DNA reads TGTGCCAGCTCACCAGATGGCAGCGGGAGTGGGGATACGCAGTATTTT. Its translation is CASSPDGSGSGDTQYF.

This clone was counted once. The chain is built from TRBV19 and TRBJ1-2; 7 bases are a match to TRBD1. The CDR3 runs 14 residues. Germline values: CDR1 LNHDA, CDR2 SQIVND (reference sequence). The junction had 9 bases not matched to a gene; V was cut back by 6 bases and J by 5 bases. The CDR3 DNA is TGTGCCAGTAGCCGACAGGGATCCTCTTATGGCTACACCTTC. It yields the protein CASSRQGSSYGYTF.

The rearrangement joins TRBV9 to TRBJ1-5; D gene ambiguous. The V and J ends lost 0 bases and 7 bases respectively, with 14 bases between them. The CDR3 consists of 15 residues. Germline-derived CDR1 and CDR2 are SGDLS and YYNGEE. CDR3 amino acids: CASSVDPEGRQPQHF. The CDR3 DNA is TGTGCCAGCAGCGTAGATCCGGAGGGCAGACAGCCCCAGCATTTT.

V is TRBV11-2 and J is TRBJ2-7, with a possible D match to TRBD1 (5 bases). Germline V gene sequence: CDR1 SGHAT, CDR2 FQNNGV. The V gene lost 5 bases and the J gene lost 4 bases, with 15 bases spanning the gap. The CDR3 consists of 14 residues. The CDR3 DNA sequence: TGTGCCAGCAGCCTGTCGGGCACAGGATACGAGCAGTACTTC. Translation gives CASSLSGTGYEQYF.

This chain connects TRBV10-3 to TRBJ2-1, with D tentatively TRBD2 (6 bases). The germline V and J ends were trimmed by 4 bases and 5 bases, with 12 bases remaining between them. This CDR3 spans 14 amino acids. Germline V gene sequence: CDR1 ENHRY, CDR2 SYGVKD. This CDR3 reads CAISARGSNNEQFF. The CDR3 DNA sequence: TGTGCCATCAGTGCCCGGGGGAGTAACAATGAGCAGTTCTTC.

CDR3 in DNA: TGTGCCAGTAGTACCATACAGGGTGGCTATGGCTACACCTTC. Its translation is CASSTIQGGYGYTF. The V call is TRBV19, the J call TRBJ1-2; maybe TRBD1 (6 bases). The CDR3 is 14 amino acids. Trimming cost V 4 bases and J 4 bases, with 13 bases left between them. Germline assignment: CDR1 LNHDA and CDR2 SQIVND (reference sequence).

The J gene is TRBJ2-3, the V gene TRBV7-9; TRBD2 might be the D (6 bases). V lost 1 base and J 4 bases, leaving 18 bases between the germline ends. The CDR3 has 17 residues. Per germline, CDR1 SEHNR and CDR2 FQNEAQ (reference sequence). CDR3 region: CASSLGARGRGSDTQYF. In nucleotides, the CDR3 is TGTGCCAGCAGCTTAGGAGCACGGGGGAGAGGTTCAGATACGCAGTATTTT.

The genes are TRBV21-1 and TRBJ1-2; TRBD1 is the table's D call and was not checked against the DNA. TRBV21-1 is a listed pseudogene. This CDR3 is built from 20 residues. CDR3 in DNA: TGTGCCAGCAGCAAAGCGCGAGTCCGTCGCTTACTCACAGAATCCTATGGCTACACCTTC. Amino acid sequence: CASSKARVRRLLTESYGYTF.

The chain uses TRBV5-6 and TRBJ2-3, with 7 bases that match TRBD1. The length of the CDR3 is 16 residues. CDR1 and CDR2 from the germline V gene are SGHDT and YYEEEE. The V segment lost 4 bases and the J segment 0 bases; nucleotides outside the gene matches: 8. The CDR3 reads CASSRRDRASTDTQYF. The CDR3 DNA sequence: TGTGCCAGCAGCCGACGAGACAGGGCAAGCACAGATACGCAGTATTTT.

The V call is TRBV14, the J call TRBJ1-1; no clear D gene. CDR1 and CDR2 from the germline V gene are SGHDN and FVKESK. V lost 4 bases, J lost 4 bases, and 16 bases lay in between. The CDR3 sequence is 15 residues long. The CDR3 loop reads CASSPPHGWRTEAFF. The CDR3 bases are TGTGCCAGCAGCCCCCCCCACGGTTGGCGCACTGAAGCTTTCTTT.

The rearrangement joins TRBV11-2 to TRBJ2-7, with D unclear. The length of the CDR3 is 13 residues. Germline-derived CDR1 and CDR2 are SGHAT and FQNNGV. Trimming removed 1 base at V and 3 bases at J, with 7 bases between. CDR3 nucleotide sequence: TGTGCCAGCAGCTTAGGTGCTTTCTACGAGCAGTACTTC. Its protein product is CASSLGAFYEQYF.

The chain joins TRBV18 to TRBJ2-3, with TRBD2 matching over 15 bases. Trimming cost V 3 bases and J 3 bases; bases outside gene matches: 1. This CDR3 has 16 amino acids. CDR1 and CDR2 from the germline V gene are KGHSH and LQKENI. The CDR3 DNA follows: TGTGCCAGCTCACCGGGACTAGCGGGAGGTACAGATACGCAGTATTTT. Its translation is CASSPGLAGGTDTQYF.

The chain has TRBV18 and TRBJ2-1, with 12 positions matching TRBD2. This CDR3 comprises 15 residues. Germline CDR1 is KGHSH and CDR2 is LQKENI. The V and J ends lost 5 bases and 8 bases, in that order; junction bases with no gene match: 7. Written as DNA, the CDR3 is TGTGCCAGCTCATTAACTAGCGGGAGGCTCGATGAGCAGTTCTTC. It is translated as CASSLTSGRLDEQFF.

This clone has only one observation. V and J are TRBV6-2 or TRBV6-3 and TRBJ2-1, with TRBD2 as a possible D gene (6 bases). The CDR3 covers 17 residues. Germline lookup yields CDR1 MNHEY and CDR2 SVGEGT. V dropped 5 bases and J dropped 7 bases, with 24 bases sitting between them. The CDR3 coding sequence is TGTGCCAGCAGTCCCGATAGCGGAGGGGTCTTAAAAAATGAGCAGTTCTTC. Protein sequence: CASSPDSGGVLKNEQFF.

The chain has TRBV15 and TRBJ1-2; TRBD1 might be the D (5 bases). The germline CDR1 and CDR2 sequences are LNHNV and YYDKDF (reference sequence). V lost 0 bases and J lost 0, with 17 bases in between. The CDR3 contains 18 residues. Written as DNA, the CDR3 is TGTGCCACCAGCAGAGATGTGGGACGGAGGCTTTCTAACTATGGCTACACCTTC. This translates into CATSRDVGRRLSNYGYTF.

V and J are TRBV4-3 and TRBJ1-2, with a weak D call TRBD1 (5 bases). V was shortened by 0 bases and J by 4 bases, with 15 bases between the two germline ends. The CDR3 runs to 16 residues. Germline CDR1 LGHNA, CDR2 YSLEER. CDR3 nucleotide sequence: TGCGCCAGCAGCCAAGATCGGGACTCCGGACGCTATGGCTACACCTTC. Translated, it gives CASSQDRDSGRYGYTF.

The table lists this clone with a few counts. The rearrangement uses TRBV7-2 and TRBJ2-3; D gene unclear. The CDR3 has 13 amino acids. Looked up from germline, CDR1 is SGHTA and CDR2 is FQGNSA. The V and J ends lost 4 bases and 5 bases respectively, with 10 bases between them. The CDR3 loop reads CASSSRREDTQYF. The CDR3 DNA reads TGTGCCAGCAGCTCCAGAAGGGAAGATACGCAGTATTTT.

The chain uses TRBV10-2 and TRBJ1-1; TRBD1 matches 8 bases. The CDR3 spans 14 residues. V was clipped by 6 bases and J by 2 bases; unmatched bases: 5. CDR1 WSHSY and CDR2 SAAADI come from the germline V gene. CDR3 sequence reads: CASRAGQVNTEAFF. The CDR3, as DNA: TGCGCCAGCAGGGCGGGACAGGTCAACACTGAAGCTTTCTTT.

The genes are TRBV3-1 (or the pseudogene TRBV3-2) and TRBJ2-7, with D tentatively TRBD2 (5 bases). Trimming took 2 bases from V and 13 from J, leaving 18 bases between them. CDR3 length: 13 amino acids. The germline V gene encodes CDR1 LGHDT and CDR2 YNNKEL (reference sequence). The CDR3 DNA is TGTGCCAGCAGCCAACAGAGGGCGAAACCGGAATACGTC. It specifies CASSQQRAKPEYV.

The rearrangement links TRBV27 to TRBJ2-3; TRBD2 agrees at 9 bases. Germline values: CDR1 MNHEY, CDR2 SMNVEV (reference sequence). V shed 3 bases, J shed 2 bases, and the junction held 6 bases outside the gene matches. This CDR3 spans 16 amino acids. The CDR3 region has the DNA TGTGCCAGCAGTTTCGGGACTAGCTACCACACAGATACGCAGTATTTT. It translates to CASSFGTSYHTDTQYF.